This T cell receptor beta chain appears in the sequencing data of a study of cytomegalovirus exposure and HLA in healthy donors. Use of 60 Vbeta and 13 Jbeta primers characterized the PCR. Libraries were prepared by immunoSEQ multiplex PCR; TCRdb keeps only in-frame clonotypes and omits some of them. The data show 150,000 to 250,000 clones, 82% seen once. When sampled, the donors appeared nominally healthy, though they likely had unrecorded immune exposures. This CDR3 is 15 amino acids long. Deletions cut 1 base from V and 4 bases from J, with 13 bases between. Per the germline V gene, CDR1 is MNHNS and CDR2 is SASEGT.

Material: PBMCs. This chain uses TRBV6-1 with TRBJ1-2; D is unresolved. This sequence was found in a boy younger than 10 in good health and CMV-seronegative. The CDR3 DNA reads as TGTGCCAGCAGTGAAGTAGGCGGGAATTTCTATGGCTACACCTTC. Translation gives CASSEVGGNFYGYTF.